This T cell receptor beta chain was documented in a study of blood T cell repertoires in COVID-19 (dated by TCRdb to 2020 to 2021). Regarding the study in general: Samples covering the acute and convalescent phases of COVID-19 were provided by collaborators in the United States, Italy and Spain. The repertoires were made available in a free public database intended to serve as a resource for research on the immune response to SARS-CoV-2. The samples were drawn from the first 160 participants of the ongoing ImmuneRACE study and from 950 to 1,500 subjects provided by 6 global collaborators. The dataset comprised deeply sampled blood TCRbeta repertoires from subjects exposed to, actively infected with, or recovered from COVID-19. The material from the prospective study consisted of cDNA or gDNA derived from T cells, B-cell-depleted T cells, or PBMCs. Where available, HLA class I and class II types were taken from metadata supplied by the sample provider and were not determined by assay-based typing. Nearly every sample came with metadata listing a de-identified subject ID, COVID-19 status, age in years and sex.

Concerning this clone itself: Its target antigen remains unknown. Per-nucleotide qualities are absent, and no much larger clonotype sits a single base away.

The immunoSEQ Assay, a bias-controlled multiplex PCR, was used to amplify TCRbeta CDR3 regions from genomic DNA. The original methods were these. Nucleated cell counts per sample were estimated from amplification of reference gene primers within the assay. To quantify the absolute abundance of each unique TCRbeta CDR3 rearrangement, sequence reads were collapsed and filtered. Productive Simpson clonality was computed per sample as the square root of Simpson's diversity index over productive rearrangements. The table was pulled from immuneACCESS by TCRdb, which kept in-frame rearrangements only. Such tables lose some clones; where checked, under half of the loss comes from unresolved V genes, and the rest has no known cause. V and J calls and clone size come straight from that table; D and trimming were deduced from the DNA. In this sample the table shows roughly 240,000 clones, about nine tenths of which occur a single time. Together, the top ten hold around 1.5% of the sample.

Another Seattle source contributed samples from volunteer blood donors who had recovered from COVID-19. Whole blood was collected in K2EDTA tubes by collaborating institutions according to the institutions' own protocols. For TCRbeta analysis, collaborators shipped samples as frozen whole blood, isolated PBMCs, or DNA extracted from either of those sample types. The study at large found these results: The amount of clinical and demographic metadata varied by source and participant and was provided uncurated.

From its cysteine to its phenylalanine, the CDR3 spans 15 amino acids. Left in the record is the CDR3 DNA by itself, 45 bases read in frame from the first base. In the germline V gene, CDR1 corresponds to SNHLY and CDR2 to FYNNEI. Deletion took 1 base off V and 10 bases off J, with a span of 14 bases between the germline ends. The sequence derives from a woman aged 55-70 years who had recovered from COVID-19. The sequencing input was peripheral blood. The V gene is TRBV2 and the J gene is TRBJ1-6; TRBD1 could be the D gene, as 6 bases match. The DNA is TGTGCCAGCAGTGAAGGTCCCGGGGGGCGGTCACCCCTCCACTTT. Translated, it gives CASSEGPGGRSPLHF.